This T cell receptor beta chain derives from a study of breast tumors, draining lymph nodes, adjacent tissues. Study results and limitations: Tumor T cell lymph node origin was a supported hypothesis, not proven. Compared with basal-like, luminal-like tumors shared significantly more repertoire with nontumor tissue. The data were judged consistent with most tumor T cells coming from lymph node and expanding in tumor. Tumor repertoires ranked between lymph nodes and nontumor tissue in diversity, with V and J gene preferences.

A note on this clonotype: Its antigen is undetermined.

TCRdb re-called the multiplex PCR reads through MiXCR, storing one row per CDR3 protein. The top ten hold around 3.5% of the sample, which has 150,000 to 200,000 distinct CDR3 sequences, about 33% seen once. The lymph nodes were axillary draining lymph nodes from breast cancer patients. From germline, CDR1 is SEHNR and CDR2 FQNEAQ (reference sequence). This CDR3 is built from 18 residues. Trimming took 4 bases from V and 0 from J, leaving 19 bases between them. Sequenced sample: axillary lymph node tissue. This clonotype was obtained from a female donor with breast cancer. Some clones in this sample may be carry-over from other donors' samples. The V and J genes are TRBV7-9 and TRBJ1-3, with D possibly matching TRBD1 (5 bases). The CDR3, as DNA: TGTGCCAGCAGCTCTCCCAGACAGCTAAAAAACTCTGGAAACACCATATATTTT. Protein: CASSSPRQLKNSGNTIYF. Using reference TRBV7-9 and TRBJ1-3 for the parts outside the CDR3, the full variable domain is DTGVSQNPRHKITKRGQNVTFRCDPISEHNRLYWYRQTLGQGPEFLTYFQNEAQLEKSRLLSDRFSAERPKGSFSTLEIQRTEQGDSAMYLCASSSPRQLKNSGNTIYFGEGSWLTVV.